In its sample, the clone carrying this T cell receptor (beta chain) was seen many times. This record belongs to a study of prognosis after radiotherapy for stage I lung cancer. From genomic DNA, TCR beta CDR3 was amplified by two-round multiplex PCR. Each TRBV and TRBJ gene had its own primer in the first PCR round. Each CDR3 protein is one row after TCRdb ran MiXCR on the multiplex PCR reads. The sample contains fewer than 40,000 distinct CDR3 sequences, approximately 51% of which appear only once. This receptor was taken from a donor aged 50 or older with non-small cell lung cancer. Sequenced material: PBMCs, taken before or after stereotactic body radiation therapy (not recorded which).

CDR3 DNA: TGTGCCAGCAGCTTACATGAAAACACCATATATTTT. Translated, it gives CASSLHENTIYF. The chain couples TRBV7-9 to TRBJ1-3; D ambiguous. V dropped 2 bases and J dropped 6 bases, with 5 bases sitting between them. Germline V gene sequence: CDR1 SEHNR, CDR2 FQNEAQ (reference sequence). The CDR3 contains 12 residues.